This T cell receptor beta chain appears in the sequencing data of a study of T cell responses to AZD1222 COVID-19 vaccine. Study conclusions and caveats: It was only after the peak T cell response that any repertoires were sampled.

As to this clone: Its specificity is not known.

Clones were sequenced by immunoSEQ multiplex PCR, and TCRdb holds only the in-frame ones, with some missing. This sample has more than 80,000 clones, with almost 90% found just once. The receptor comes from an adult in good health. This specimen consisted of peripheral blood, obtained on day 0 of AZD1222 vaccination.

This CDR3 is CASSPPVWDDEQFF. In DNA, the CDR3 is TGTGCCAGCTCACCACCAGTGTGGGACGATGAGCAGTTCTTC. The gene calls are TRBV18 and TRBJ2-1; D could derive from TRBD1 or TRBD2 (5 bases each). Trimming took off 0 bases at V and 8 bases at J, with 11 bases between the two ends. This CDR3 is 14 amino acids long. Germline lookup yields CDR1 KGHSH and CDR2 LQKENI.